The 22 T cell receptor beta chains in this list originate from one sample, sequenced in a study of T cell changes during pregnancy in multiple sclerosis. Profiling relied on immunoSEQ multiplex PCR, and the TCRdb table lists in-frame clones only, not all of them. The data contain some 52,000 clones, roughly 92% of them singletons. The sample in question was CD4+ T cells from peripheral blood mononuclear cells, obtained in the third trimester of pregnancy. The source of these receptors is a female donor with multiple sclerosis, enrolled in a pregnancy study.

This clone was observed a single time. V gene TRBV7-3 combines with J gene TRBJ2-7; TRBD1 matches at 9 bases. The ends lost 5 bases at V and 6 bases at J; junction bases unmatched: 8. Germline V gives CDR1 SGHTA, CDR2 FQGTGA. The CDR3 has 14 residues. In DNA form, the CDR3 reads TGTGCCAGCAGCCTTGGGACAGGGATCGGCGAGCAGTACTTC. Translating it yields CASSLGTGIGEQYF.

The J gene is TRBJ1-5, the V gene TRBV6-6; no definite D call. V lost 5 bases to trimming and J lost 7 bases, with 15 bases between them. The CDR3 extends over 14 amino acids. Germline-derived CDR1 and CDR2 are MNHNY and SVGAGI (reference sequence). The CDR3: CASSALSSGQPQHF. In DNA form, the CDR3 reads TGTGCCAGCAGTGCGTTAAGTTCGGGACAGCCCCAGCATTTT.

The chain uses TRBV19 and TRBJ1-2, with 7 bases aligning to TRBD1. The CDR3 contains 15 residues. Germline V CDR1 and CDR2: LNHDA, SQIVND (reference sequence). V was pared by 6 bases and J by 6 bases, with 13 bases of the junction left unmatched. In DNA form, the CDR3 reads TGTGCCAGTAGCGTGATAGAGACAGGGTGGAATGGCTACACCTTC. Translating it yields CASSVIETGWNGYTF.

The chain employs TRBV7-8 and TRBJ1-3; TRBD1 agrees at 9 bases. V was clipped by 5 bases and J by 4 bases; unmatched bases: 6. The CDR3 consists of 15 residues. CDR1 and CDR2 (germline): SGHVS, FQNEAQ. CDR3 amino acids: CASSPGQGTGNTIYF. The CDR3 nucleotides are TGTGCCAGCAGCCCCGGACAGGGGACCGGAAACACCATATATTTT. Using reference TRBV7-8 and TRBJ1-3 for the parts outside the CDR3, the full variable domain is GAGVSQSPRYKVAKRGQDVALRCDPISGHVSLFWYQQALGQGPEFLTYFQNEAQLDKSGLPSDRFFAERPEGSVSTLKIQRTQQEDSAVYLCASSPGQGTGNTIYFGEGSWLTVV.

The J gene is TRBJ2-1, the V gene TRBV7-8, with TRBD2 matching 11 bases. V was clipped by 1 base and J by 6 bases; unmatched bases: 14. The germline gives CDR1 SGHVS, CDR2 FQNEAQ. This CDR3 spans 19 amino acids. The chain's CDR3 is CASSLVTSGSTSFGNEQFF. The CDR3 region has the DNA TGTGCCAGCAGCTTAGTCACTAGCGGGAGCACCTCCTTCGGCAATGAGCAGTTCTTC.

CDR3 coding DNA: TGTGCCAGCAGTTTACAGGGGCCCATCGGGACTGAAGCTTTCTTT. As protein: CASSLQGPIGTEAFF. The chain has TRBV27 and TRBJ1-1, with D perhaps TRBD1 (6 bases). Trimming stripped 2 bases from V and 5 bases from J, with 15 bases between. CDR3 length equals 15 residues. In germline, CDR1 is MNHEY, CDR2 SMNVEV (reference sequence).

The V call is TRBV25-1, the J call TRBJ2-7; tentative D call: TRBD2 (6 bases). Germline CDR1 MGHDK, CDR2 SYGVNS. CDR3 length: 12 residues. Trimming took 5 bases from V and 3 from J, leaving 8 bases between them. The CDR3 DNA reads as TGTGCCAGCAGTCCCGGGGGCTACGAGCAGTACTTC. The encoded protein is CASSPGGYEQYF.

CDR3 coding DNA: TGTGCCAGCAGTCCCCTCCCCGCGTACCAAGAGACCCAGTACTTC. Encoded protein: CASSPLPAYQETQYF. The chain couples TRBV28 to TRBJ2-5; no clear D gene. The CDR3 has 15 amino acids. V lost 5 bases, J lost 0 bases, and 13 bases lay in between. Germline V lookup: CDR1 MDHEN, CDR2 SYDVKM.

The chain recombines TRBV11-3 with TRBJ1-1, with 7 nucleotides matching TRBD1. From germline, CDR1 is SGHNT and CDR2 YENEEA. Trimming cost V 5 bases and J 4 bases; bases outside gene matches: 7. This CDR3 contains 14 residues. In nucleotides, the CDR3 is TGTGCCAGCAGCCTTGACAGGGAAGCCACTGAAGCTTTCTTT. Translated: CASSLDREATEAFF.

The chain couples TRBV28 to TRBJ1-2; 7 bases are a match to TRBD1. V was clipped by 3 bases and J by 0 bases; unmatched bases: 13. This CDR3 region has 18 residues. Germline assignment: CDR1 MDHEN and CDR2 SYDVKM. The CDR3 coding sequence is TGTGCCAGCAGTTTGACGAGGGGTCTCGGGACAGCTAACTATGGCTACACCTTC. This translates into CASSLTRGLGTANYGYTF.

This clone was counted a single time. The chain recombines TRBV2 with TRBJ2-1; D is uncertain. The germline V gene has CDR1 SNHLY and CDR2 FYNNEI. The CDR3 is made up of 12 amino acids. V was clipped by 3 bases and J by 4 bases, with 4 bases between them. The CDR3 DNA is TGTGCCAGCAGTGAGCGGTACAATGAGCAGTTCTTC. Its translation is CASSERYNEQFF.

This clone was recorded a few times. One end of the junction fails to match germline, which may point to a read error. The chain couples TRBV6-5 to TRBJ1-5; no clear D gene. The CDR3 runs to 14 residues. The germline V gene encodes CDR1 MNHEY and CDR2 SVGAGI. The CDR3 DNA is TGTGCCAGCAGTTACACGGTTAGCGATCAGCCCCAGCATTTT. It yields the protein CASSYTVSDQPQHF.

The J gene is TRBJ2-5, the V gene TRBV5-1; TRBD2 agrees at 7 bases. V was pared by 0 bases and J by 4 bases, with 9 bases of the junction left unmatched. Germline CDR1 SGHRS, CDR2 YFSETQ. The CDR3 has 16 amino acids. The CDR3 nucleotides read TGCGCCAGCAGCTTGGGCGGGAGTAACGGGGGAGAGACCCAGTACTTC. This sequence encodes CASSLGGSNGGETQYF.

The chain carries TRBV6-6 and TRBJ1-5; D unresolved. V shed 5 bases and J shed 9 bases, with 14 bases lying between them. This CDR3 contains 13 residues. The germline V gene has CDR1 MNHNY and CDR2 SVGAGI (reference sequence). The CDR3 nucleotides read TGTGCCAGCAGTCAGGCCCGCGCTCGGCCCCAGCATTTT. This translates into CASSQARARPQHF.

This chain joins TRBV6-5 and TRBJ1-1; D perhaps matches TRBD1 (5 bases). The CDR3 runs 15 residues. V lost 2 bases to trimming and J lost 0 bases, with 10 bases between them. Germline assignment: CDR1 MNHEY and CDR2 SVGAGI. The CDR3 bases are TGTGCCAGCAGTTACAGGGGCGCAATGAACACTGAAGCTTTCTTT. It codes for CASSYRGAMNTEAFF.

J is TRBJ2-6 and V is TRBV5-1, with D perhaps matching TRBD1 (5 bases). V was shortened by 2 bases and J by 3 bases, with 9 bases between the two germline ends. Germline loops: CDR1 SGHRS, CDR2 YFSETQ. The CDR3 runs to 15 residues. This CDR3 reads CASSLTGLGANVLTF. The CDR3 DNA reads TGCGCCAGCAGCTTAACAGGTCTTGGGGCCAACGTCCTGACTTTC.

J is TRBJ2-5 and V is TRBV5-6; D is perhaps TRBD2 (5 bases). Germline-derived CDR1 and CDR2 are SGHDT and YYEEEE. The CDR3 length is 15 residues. V lost 4 bases, J lost 2 bases, and 15 bases lay in between. This CDR3 is CASSGDAGGQETQYF. The DNA for the CDR3 is TGTGCCAGCAGCGGGGATGCCGGAGGACAAGAGACCCAGTACTTC.

The chain joins TRBV5-6 to TRBJ1-5; the D gene is possibly TRBD1 (5 bases). The V and J ends lost 3 bases and 2 bases respectively, with 12 bases between them. The germline V gene has CDR1 SGHDT and CDR2 YYEEEE. This CDR3 comprises 15 residues. DNA for the CDR3: TGTGCCAGCAGCTCAAAATTCAGGGGCAATCAGCCCCAGCATTTT. Translated: CASSSKFRGNQPQHF.

The chain joins TRBV6-5 to TRBJ1-2, with D perhaps TRBD1 (5 bases). The CDR3 is made up of 14 amino acids. V was clipped by 4 bases and J by 7 bases, with 16 bases between them. CDR1 is MNHEY and CDR2 is SVGAGI in the germline V gene. CDR3 in amino acids: CASSFAGGPSGYTF. The CDR3, as DNA: TGTGCCAGCAGTTTCGCGGGGGGTCCCTCTGGCTACACCTTC.

The chain has TRBV10-3 and TRBJ2-7; D is undetermined. Trimming left V 3 bases short and J 4 bases short, with 7 bases between. This CDR3 contains 12 residues. Looked up from germline, CDR1 is ENHRY and CDR2 is SYGVKD. The CDR3 sequence is CAISDKQYEQYF. The CDR3 DNA is TGTGCCATCAGTGATAAGCAATACGAGCAGTACTTC.

The chain combines TRBV27 with TRBJ2-3, with 14 positions matching TRBD2. Germline-derived CDR1 and CDR2 are MNHEY and SMNVEV (reference sequence). This CDR3 region has 21 residues. J was trimmed by 1 base and V by 1 base; bases with no gene match: 13. The CDR3 sequence is CASSLLRLAGGPAGGTDTQYF. The CDR3 nucleotides read TGTGCCAGCAGTTTATTACGACTAGCGGGAGGGCCCGCGGGAGGCACAGATACGCAGTATTTT.

The chain employs TRBV27 and TRBJ2-5; TRBD2 agrees at 9 bases. The trim removed 2 bases at V and 7 bases at J, leaving 14 bases unmatched. Germline V gives CDR1 MNHEY, CDR2 SMNVEV (reference sequence). This CDR3 comprises 17 residues. CDR3 region: CASSLGPRAGGMGTQYF. CDR3 coding DNA: TGTGCCAGCAGTTTAGGCCCGAGGGCGGGAGGGATGGGGACCCAGTACTTC.